Listed below are T cell receptor beta chains from one sample, sequenced in a study of CD8 T cells in Susac syndrome. TCRdb itself ran the immunoSEQ multiplex PCR reads through MiXCR, one entry per CDR3 protein. The table records about 240,000 distinct CDR3 sequences, almost 97% of them present only once. Sequencing was performed on CD4+ T cells from PBMCs. Receptors were obtained from a human donor with Susac syndrome. The CDR3 runs from the conserved cysteine through the conserved F or W.

j_call v_call cdr3_aa
TRBJ2-2 TRBV7-9 CASSPDRVWRGELFF
TRBJ2-5 TRBV20-1 CSARAAGAPQETQYF
TRBJ2-5 TRBV27 CASSSLGQAQETQYF
TRBJ2-3 TRBV20-1 CSARADLDTQYF
TRBJ2-4 TRBV12-3/TRBV12-4 CASSLSVAKNIQYF
TRBJ2-7 TRBV2 CASTFPATSGSGEQYF
TRBJ2-2 TRBV3-1 CASSPNTGELFF
TRBJ1-1 TRBV12-3/TRBV12-4 CASSLVYPGNTEAFF
TRBJ1-5 TRBV5-1 CASSLQDNQPQHF
TRBJ2-1 TRBV10-3 CAILLRNEQFF
TRBJ2-7 TRBV18 CASSPPRGPYEQYF